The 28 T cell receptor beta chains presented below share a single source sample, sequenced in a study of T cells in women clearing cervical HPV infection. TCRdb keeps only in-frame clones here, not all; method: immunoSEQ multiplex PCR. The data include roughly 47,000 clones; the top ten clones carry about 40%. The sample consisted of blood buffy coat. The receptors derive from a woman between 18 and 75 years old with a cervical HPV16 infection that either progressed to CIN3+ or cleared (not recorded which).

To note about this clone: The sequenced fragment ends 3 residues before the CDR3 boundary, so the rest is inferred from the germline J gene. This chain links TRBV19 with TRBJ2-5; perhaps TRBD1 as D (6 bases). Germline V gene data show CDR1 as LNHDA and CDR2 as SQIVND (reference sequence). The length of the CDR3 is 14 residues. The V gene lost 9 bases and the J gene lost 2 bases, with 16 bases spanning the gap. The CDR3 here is CARVLDSPQETQYF. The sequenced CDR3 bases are TGTGCCAGAGTCTTGGACAGCCCTCAAGAGACC.

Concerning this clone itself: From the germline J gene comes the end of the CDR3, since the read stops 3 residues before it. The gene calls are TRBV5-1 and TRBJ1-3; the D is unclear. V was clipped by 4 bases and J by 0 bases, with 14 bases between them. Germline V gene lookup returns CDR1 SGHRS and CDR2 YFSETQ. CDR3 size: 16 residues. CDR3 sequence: CASSISTVYSGNTIYF. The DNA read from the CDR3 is TGCGCCAGCAGCATCTCGACTGTCTACTCTGGAAACACC.

The CDR3: CASSMPQGYSTDTQYF. The DNA read from the CDR3 is TGTGCCAGTAGTATGCCCCAGGGCTATAGCACAGATACG. This rearrangement joins TRBV19 to TRBJ2-3, with D maybe TRBD1 (5 bases). Read sequence stops 3 residues before the CDR3 end, and the germline J gene provides the missing end. Per the germline V gene, CDR1 is LNHDA and CDR2 is SQIVND (reference sequence). V shed 3 bases and J shed 0 bases, with 13 bases lying between them. The CDR3 is 16 residues long.

Partial CDR3 DNA: TGTGCCAGCAGGGGGGGTACAGTGAACAATCAGCCC. Its protein product is CASRGGTVNNQP. The CDR3 in full is CASRGGTVNNQPQHF. V and J are TRBV2 and TRBJ1-5; D is possibly TRBD1 (5 bases). Sequencing ends 3 residues short of the CDR3 end; the germline J gene provides the rest. V lost 6 bases and J 3 bases, leaving 15 bases between the germline ends. The CDR3 consists of 15 residues. Germline-derived CDR1 and CDR2 are SNHLY and FYNNEI. The variable domain in full, completed from reference TRBV2 and TRBJ1-5, reads EPEVTQTPSHQVTQMGQEVILRCVPISNHLYFYWYRQILGQKVEFLVSFYNNEISEKSEIFDDQFSVERPDGSNFTLKIRSTKLEDSAMYFCASRGGTVNNQPQHFGDGTRLSIL.

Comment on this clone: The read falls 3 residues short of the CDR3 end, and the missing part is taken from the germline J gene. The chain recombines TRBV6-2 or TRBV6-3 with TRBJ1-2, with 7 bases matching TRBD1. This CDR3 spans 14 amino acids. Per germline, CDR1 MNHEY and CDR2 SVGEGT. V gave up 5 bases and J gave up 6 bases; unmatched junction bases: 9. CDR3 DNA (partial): TGTGCCAGCAGTAGAGACAGGGCCAGGGATGGC. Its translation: CASSRDRARDG. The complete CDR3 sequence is CASSRDRARDGYTF.

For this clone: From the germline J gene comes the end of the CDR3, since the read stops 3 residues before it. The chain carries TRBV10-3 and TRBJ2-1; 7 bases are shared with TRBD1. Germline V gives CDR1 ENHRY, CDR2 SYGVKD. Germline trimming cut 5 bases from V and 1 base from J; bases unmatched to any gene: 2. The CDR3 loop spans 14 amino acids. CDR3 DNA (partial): TGTGCCATCAGTACGACAGGGTCCTACAATGAG. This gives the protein CAISTTGSYNE. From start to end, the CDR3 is CAISTTGSYNEQFF.

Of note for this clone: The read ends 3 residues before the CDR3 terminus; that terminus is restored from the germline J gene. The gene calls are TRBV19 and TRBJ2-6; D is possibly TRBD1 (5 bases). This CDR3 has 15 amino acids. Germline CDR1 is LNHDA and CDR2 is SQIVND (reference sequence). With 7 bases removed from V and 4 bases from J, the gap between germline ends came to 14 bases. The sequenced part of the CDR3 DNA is TGTGCCAGTACCGATAAGGGGCGCGGGGCCAACGTC. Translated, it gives CASTDKGRGANV. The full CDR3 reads CASTDKGRGANVLTF.

This chain's CDR3 is CASSLYSGEAGELFF. CDR3 DNA, as far as it was read: TGCGCCAGCAGCTTGTATAGCGGGGAGGCCGGGGAG. The chain joins TRBV5-1 to TRBJ2-2; TRBD2 aligns across 8 bases. The sequence runs out 3 residues before the end of the CDR3; the remainder is reconstructed from the germline J gene. Germline assignment: CDR1 SGHRS and CDR2 YFSETQ. With V trimmed by 1 base and J by 6 bases, 5 bases remained unmatched. The CDR3 spans 15 residues.

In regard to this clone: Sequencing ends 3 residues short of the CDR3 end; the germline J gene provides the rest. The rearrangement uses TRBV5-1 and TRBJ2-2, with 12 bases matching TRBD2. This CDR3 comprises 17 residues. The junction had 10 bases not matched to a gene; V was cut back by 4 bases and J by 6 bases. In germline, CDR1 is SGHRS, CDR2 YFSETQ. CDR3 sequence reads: CASSTRLAGVIAGELFF. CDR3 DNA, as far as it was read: TGCGCCAGCAGCACGAGACTAGCGGGAGTTATCGCCGGGGAG.

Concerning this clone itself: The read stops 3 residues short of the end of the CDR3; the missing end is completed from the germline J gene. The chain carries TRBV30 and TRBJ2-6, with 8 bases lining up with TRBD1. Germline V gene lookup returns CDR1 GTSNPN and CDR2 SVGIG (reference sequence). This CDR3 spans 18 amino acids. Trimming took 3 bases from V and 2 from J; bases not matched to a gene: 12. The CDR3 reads CAWRAPRQGLTGANVLTF. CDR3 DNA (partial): TGTGCCTGGAGGGCCCCACGACAGGGGTTGACTGGGGCCAACGTC.

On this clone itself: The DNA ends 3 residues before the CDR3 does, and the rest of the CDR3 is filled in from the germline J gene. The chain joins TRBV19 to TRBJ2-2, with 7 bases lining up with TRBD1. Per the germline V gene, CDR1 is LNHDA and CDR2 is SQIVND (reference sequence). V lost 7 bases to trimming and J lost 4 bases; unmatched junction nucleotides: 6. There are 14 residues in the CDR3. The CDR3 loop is CASTATGSTGELFF. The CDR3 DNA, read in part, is TGTGCCAGTACCGCGACAGGGAGCACCGGGGAG.

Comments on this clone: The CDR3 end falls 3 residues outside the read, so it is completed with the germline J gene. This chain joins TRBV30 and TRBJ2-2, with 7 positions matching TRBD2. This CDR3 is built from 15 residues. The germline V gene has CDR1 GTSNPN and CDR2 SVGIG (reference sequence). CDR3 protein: CAWSHGEGINEKLFF. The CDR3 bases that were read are TGTGCCTGGAGTCATGGGGAGGGGATTAATGAAAAG.

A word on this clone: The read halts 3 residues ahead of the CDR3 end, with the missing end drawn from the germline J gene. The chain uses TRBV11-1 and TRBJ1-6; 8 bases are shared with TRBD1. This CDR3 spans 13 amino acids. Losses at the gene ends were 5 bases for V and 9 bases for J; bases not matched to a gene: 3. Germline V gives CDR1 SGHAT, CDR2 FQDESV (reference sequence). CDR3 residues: CASSPDRGSPLHF. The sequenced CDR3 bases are TGTGCCAGCAGCCCTGACAGGGGTTCACCC.

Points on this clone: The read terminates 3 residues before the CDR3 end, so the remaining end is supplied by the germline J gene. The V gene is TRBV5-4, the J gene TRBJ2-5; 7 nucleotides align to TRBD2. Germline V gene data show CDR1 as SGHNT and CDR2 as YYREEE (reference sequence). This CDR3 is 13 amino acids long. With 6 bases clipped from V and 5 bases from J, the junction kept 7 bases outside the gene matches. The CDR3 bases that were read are TGTGCCAGCACCATACCCGGGGGGGAGACC. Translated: CASTIPGGET. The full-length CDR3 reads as CASTIPGGETQYF. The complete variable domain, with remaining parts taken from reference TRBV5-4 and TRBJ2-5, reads ETGVTQSPTHLIKTRGQQVTLRCSSQSGHNTVSWYQQALGQGPQFIFQYYREEENGRGNFPPRFSGLQFPNYSSELNVNALELDDSALYLCASTIPGGETQYFGPGTRLLVL.

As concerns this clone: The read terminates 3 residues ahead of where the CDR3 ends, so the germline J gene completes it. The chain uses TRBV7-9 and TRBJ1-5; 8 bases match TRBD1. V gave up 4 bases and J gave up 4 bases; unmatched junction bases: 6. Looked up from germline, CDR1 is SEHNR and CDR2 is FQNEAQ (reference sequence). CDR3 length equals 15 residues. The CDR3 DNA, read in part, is TGTGCCAGCAGCTCCGGGACAGGAGATAATCAGCCC. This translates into CASSSGTGDNQP. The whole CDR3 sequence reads CASSSGTGDNQPQHF.

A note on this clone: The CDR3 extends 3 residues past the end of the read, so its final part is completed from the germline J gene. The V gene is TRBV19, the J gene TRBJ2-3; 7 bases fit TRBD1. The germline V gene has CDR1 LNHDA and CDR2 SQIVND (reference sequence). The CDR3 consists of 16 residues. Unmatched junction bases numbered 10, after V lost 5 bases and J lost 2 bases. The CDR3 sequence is CASSGRDSALTDTQYF. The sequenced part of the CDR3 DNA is TGTGCCAGTAGTGGCCGGGACAGCGCTCTCACAGATACG.

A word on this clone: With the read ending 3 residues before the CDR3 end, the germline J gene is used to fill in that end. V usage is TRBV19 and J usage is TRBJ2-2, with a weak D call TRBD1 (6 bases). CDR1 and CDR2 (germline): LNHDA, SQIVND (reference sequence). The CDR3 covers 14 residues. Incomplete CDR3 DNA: TGTGCCAGTAGTATTTTTCGGGACAATGAAAAG. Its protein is CASSIFRDNEK. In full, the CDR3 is CASSIFRDNEKLFF.

The CDR3 DNA, read in part, is TGTGCCTGGAGCTCCGGACAGTATGGGGCCAACGTC. Its protein product is CAWSSGQYGANV. The whole CDR3 sequence is CAWSSGQYGANVLTF. The V and J genes are TRBV30 and TRBJ2-6; tentatively, D is TRBD1 (6 bases). The CDR3 goes on 3 residues after the read ends, and that part is filled in from the germline J gene. Germline V gene lookup returns CDR1 GTSNPN and CDR2 SVGIG (reference sequence). The CDR3 extends over 15 amino acids. V lost 3 bases and J lost 3, with 12 bases in between.

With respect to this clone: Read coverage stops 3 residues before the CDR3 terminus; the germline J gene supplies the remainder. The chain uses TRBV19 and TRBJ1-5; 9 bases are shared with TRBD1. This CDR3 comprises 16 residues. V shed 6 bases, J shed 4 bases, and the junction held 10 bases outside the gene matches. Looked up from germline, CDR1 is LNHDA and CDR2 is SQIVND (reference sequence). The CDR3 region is CASRDTGGAGNQPQHF. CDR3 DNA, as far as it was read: TGTGCCAGTAGGGATACAGGGGGCGCAGGGAATCAGCCC. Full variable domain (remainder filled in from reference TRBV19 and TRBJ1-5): DGGITQSPKYLFRKEGQNVTLSCEQNLNHDAMYWYRQDPGQGLRLIYYSQIVNDFQKGDIAEGYSVSREKKESFPLTVTSAQKNPTAFYLCASRDTGGAGNQPQHFGDGTRLSIL.

Here the CDR3 reads CSATDGGASVNEQFF. The CDR3 DNA, read in part, is TGCAGTGCTACCGACGGGGGGGCCTCTGTAAATGAG. The V call is TRBV20-1, the J call TRBJ2-1; 8 nucleotides line up with TRBD2. The read terminates 3 residues ahead of where the CDR3 ends, so the germline J gene completes it. The CDR3 sequence is 15 residues long. After removal of 4 bases from V and 7 bases from J, the junction contained 12 bases not matched to a gene. Germline CDR1 DFQATT, CDR2 SNEGSKA (reference sequence).

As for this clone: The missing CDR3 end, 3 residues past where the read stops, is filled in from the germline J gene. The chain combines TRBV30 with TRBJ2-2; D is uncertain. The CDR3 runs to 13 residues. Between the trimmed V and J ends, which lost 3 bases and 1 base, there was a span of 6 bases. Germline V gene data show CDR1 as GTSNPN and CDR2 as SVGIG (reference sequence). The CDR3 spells CAWRRQNTGELFF. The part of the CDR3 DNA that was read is TGTGCCTGGAGAAGGCAGAACACCGGGGAG.

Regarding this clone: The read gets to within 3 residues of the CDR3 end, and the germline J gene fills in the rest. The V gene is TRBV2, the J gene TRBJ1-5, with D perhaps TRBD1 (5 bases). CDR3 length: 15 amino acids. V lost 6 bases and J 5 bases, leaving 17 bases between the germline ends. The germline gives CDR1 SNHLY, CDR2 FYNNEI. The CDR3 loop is CASSSLGETYQPQHF. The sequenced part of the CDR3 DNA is TGTGCCAGCAGCTCCTTAGGGGAGACCTATCAGCCC.

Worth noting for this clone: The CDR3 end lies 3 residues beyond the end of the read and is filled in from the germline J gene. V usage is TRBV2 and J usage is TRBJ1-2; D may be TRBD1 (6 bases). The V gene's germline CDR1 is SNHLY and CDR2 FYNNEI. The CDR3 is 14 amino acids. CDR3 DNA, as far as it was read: TGTGCCAGCAGTGATTTGGGGGCCATCGTGGGC. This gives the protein CASSDLGAIVG. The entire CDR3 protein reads CASSDLGAIVGYTF.

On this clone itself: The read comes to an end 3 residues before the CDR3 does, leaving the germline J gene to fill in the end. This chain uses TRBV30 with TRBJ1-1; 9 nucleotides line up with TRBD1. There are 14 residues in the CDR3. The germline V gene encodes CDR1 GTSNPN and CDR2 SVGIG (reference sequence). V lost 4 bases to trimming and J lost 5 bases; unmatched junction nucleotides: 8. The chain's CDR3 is CAWNRDRAYTEAFF. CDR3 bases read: TGTGCCTGGAACCGGGACAGGGCGTATACTGAA. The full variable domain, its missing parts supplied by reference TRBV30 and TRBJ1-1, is SQTIHQWPATLVQPVGSPLSLECTVEGTSNPNLYWYRQAAGRGLQLLFYSVGIGQISSEVPQNLSASRPQDRQFILSSKKLLLSDSGFYLCAWNRDRAYTEAFFGQGTRLTVV.

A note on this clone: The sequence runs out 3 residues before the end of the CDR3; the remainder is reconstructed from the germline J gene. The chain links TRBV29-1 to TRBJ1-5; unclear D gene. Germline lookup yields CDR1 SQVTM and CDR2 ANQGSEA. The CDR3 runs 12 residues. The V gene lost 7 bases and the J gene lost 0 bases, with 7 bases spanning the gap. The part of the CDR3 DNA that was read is TGCAGCGCCCTGTATAGCAATCAGCCC. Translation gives CSALYSNQP. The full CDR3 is CSALYSNQPQHF.

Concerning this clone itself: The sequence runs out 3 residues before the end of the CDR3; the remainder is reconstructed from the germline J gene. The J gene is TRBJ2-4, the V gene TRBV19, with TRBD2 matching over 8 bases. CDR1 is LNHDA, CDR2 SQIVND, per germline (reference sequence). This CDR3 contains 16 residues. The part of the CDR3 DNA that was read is TGTGCCAGTACGGAGAACAGGGTGAGCGGGGGTCAGCCT. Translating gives CASTENRVSGGQP. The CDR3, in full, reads CASTENRVSGGQPQYF.

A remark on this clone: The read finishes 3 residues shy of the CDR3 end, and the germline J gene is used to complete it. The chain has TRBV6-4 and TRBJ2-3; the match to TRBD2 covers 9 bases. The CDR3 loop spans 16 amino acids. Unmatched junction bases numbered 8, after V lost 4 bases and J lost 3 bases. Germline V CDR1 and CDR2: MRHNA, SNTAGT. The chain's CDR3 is CASSVGAGGDTDTQYF. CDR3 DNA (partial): TGTGCCAGCAGTGTGGGAGCGGGAGGAGATACAGATACG.

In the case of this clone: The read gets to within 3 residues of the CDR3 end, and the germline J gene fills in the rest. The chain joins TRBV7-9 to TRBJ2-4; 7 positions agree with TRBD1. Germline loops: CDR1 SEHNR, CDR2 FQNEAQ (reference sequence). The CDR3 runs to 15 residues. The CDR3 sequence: CASSLLAGGSYGQYF. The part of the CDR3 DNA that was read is TGTGCCAGCAGCTTATTGGCAGGGGGTTCCTATGGT.